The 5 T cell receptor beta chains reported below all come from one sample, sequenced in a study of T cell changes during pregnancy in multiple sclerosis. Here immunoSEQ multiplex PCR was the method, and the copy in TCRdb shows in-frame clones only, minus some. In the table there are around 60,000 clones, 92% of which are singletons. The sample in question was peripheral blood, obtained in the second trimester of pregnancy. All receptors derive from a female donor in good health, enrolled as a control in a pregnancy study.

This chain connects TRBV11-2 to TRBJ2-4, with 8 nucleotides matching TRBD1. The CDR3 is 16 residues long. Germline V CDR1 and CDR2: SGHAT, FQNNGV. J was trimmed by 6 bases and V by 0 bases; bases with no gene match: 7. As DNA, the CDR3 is TGTGCCAGCAGCTTAGATAGCGGACAGGGAAGAAACATTCAGTACTTC. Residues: CASSLDSGQGRNIQYF.

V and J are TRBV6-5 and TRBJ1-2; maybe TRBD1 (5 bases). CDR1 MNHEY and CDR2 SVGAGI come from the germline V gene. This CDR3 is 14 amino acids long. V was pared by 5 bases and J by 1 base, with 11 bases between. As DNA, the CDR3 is TGTGCCAGCAGTCAAGACAGTCTTAACTATGGCTACACCTTC. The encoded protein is CASSQDSLNYGYTF.

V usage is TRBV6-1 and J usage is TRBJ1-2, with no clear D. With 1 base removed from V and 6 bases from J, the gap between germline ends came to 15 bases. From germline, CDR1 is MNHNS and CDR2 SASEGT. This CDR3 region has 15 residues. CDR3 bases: TGTGCCAGCAGTGAAGGTATCAGGCCCGTAGATGGCTACACCTTC. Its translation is CASSEGIRPVDGYTF.

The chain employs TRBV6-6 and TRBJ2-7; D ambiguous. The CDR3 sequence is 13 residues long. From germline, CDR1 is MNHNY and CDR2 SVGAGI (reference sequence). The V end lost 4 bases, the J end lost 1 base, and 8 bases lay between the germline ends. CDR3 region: CASSWSTSYEQYF. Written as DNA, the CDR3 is TGTGCCAGCAGTTGGTCGACTTCCTACGAGCAGTACTTC.

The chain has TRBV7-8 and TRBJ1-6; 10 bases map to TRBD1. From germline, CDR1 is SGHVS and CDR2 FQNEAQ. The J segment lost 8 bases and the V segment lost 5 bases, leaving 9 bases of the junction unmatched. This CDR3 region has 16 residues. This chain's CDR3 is CASSKRTGGLYSPLHF. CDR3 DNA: TGTGCCAGCAGCAAACGGACAGGGGGGCTTTATTCACCCCTCCACTTT.